Listed below are T cell receptor beta chains from one sample, sequenced in a study of blood T cell repertoires in COVID-19. Produced via immunoSEQ multiplex PCR; TCRdb's table is partial and in-frame only. The table includes 40,000 to 55,000 clones, approximately 82% detected once. Sequences were obtained from peripheral blood. Receptors originate from a human donor in a cohort sampled during active COVID-19. Both conserved end residues are part of each CDR3. D genes are given only for firm matches. Clone size is given for some rows only: seen once, a few or many times, or a class if the clone is expanded.

j_gene,abundance,v_gene,d_gene,CDR3nt,CDR3aa
TRBJ2-5,.,TRBV19,TRBD2,TGTGCCAGTAGTATAGCCTCTAGCGGGATTCAAGAGACCCAGTACTTC,CASSIASSGIQETQYF
TRBJ2-1,.,TRBV7-2,.,TGTGCCAGCAGCCCCCCTCCAGGGGTCTACAATGAGCAGTTCTTC,CASSPPPGVYNEQFF
TRBJ2-1,few,TRBV6-5,TRBD1,TGTGCCAGCAGTTACTTAGGGGGCTTGTACAATGAGCAGTTCTTC,CASSYLGGLYNEQFF
TRBJ2-5,once,TRBV5-4,.,TGTGCCAGCAGCTTGGGTGGACAGCAAGAGACCCAGTACTTC,CASSLGGQQETQYF
TRBJ2-7,.,TRBV30,TRBD1,TGTGCCTGGACCCGGGACAGGGCGTACGAGCAGTACTTC,CAWTRDRAYEQYF
TRBJ2-5,.,TRBV6-6,TRBD2,TGTGCCAGCAGTTACAAAACGGGAGGGCAAGAGACCCAGTACTTC,CASSYKTGGQETQYF
TRBJ2-3,.,TRBV7-2,.,TGTGCCAGCAGCTTCGGAGTCACCCGAACAGATACGCAGTATTTT,CASSFGVTRTDTQYF
TRBJ2-2,.,TRBV14,TRBD2,TGTGCCAGCAGCCAAGTCGTGGGGACTAGCGGGAGGTACACCGGGGAGCTGTTTTTT,CASSQVVGTSGRYTGELFF
TRBJ1-1,once,TRBV28,.,TGTGCCAGCATCCCCCCTGGGGCACAGGGCAACACTGAAGCTTTCTTT,CASIPPGAQGNTEAFF
TRBJ1-2,.,TRBV28,.,TGTGCCAGCAGCCCTGGGGGGGAGGTGACTGGCTACACCTTC,CASSPGGEVTGYTF
TRBJ2-3,.,TRBV18,TRBD2,TGTGCCAGCTCGGCGACTAGCGGGAGTTCAGATACGCAGTATTTT,CASSATSGSSDTQYF
TRBJ2-5,.,TRBV29-1,.,TGCAGCGTTCGCCAAGGAGAAACCCAGTACTTC,CSVRQGETQYF